The 32 T cell receptor beta chains in this list originate from one sample, sequenced in a study of T-cell memory formation after mild COVID-19. TCRdb re-analysed the 5' RACE reads in MiXCR, keeping a single row per CDR3 protein. This repertoire shows 400,000 or so distinct CDR3 sequences, about 20% found once; its top ten account for 8.4%. The specimen was PBMCs or a T cell subset sorted from them (not recorded which). These receptors all stem from an adult woman who had mild COVID-19 (a few samples of this study predate the infection). Cell type and time point are not known.

The chain recombines TRBV27 with TRBJ2-1; tentatively, D is TRBD2 (6 bases). This CDR3 spans 14 amino acids. Trimming took off 7 bases at V and 6 bases at J, with 16 bases between the two ends. Germline CDR1 reads MNHEY; CDR2 reads SMNVEV (reference sequence). CDR3 residues: CASTPAGWSNEQFF. Written as DNA, the CDR3 is TGTGCCAGCACCCCCGCGGGGTGGAGCAATGAGCAGTTCTTC.

In its sample, this clonotype was seen a few times. The chain employs TRBV12-3 or TRBV12-4 and TRBJ1-2; D may be TRBD1 (6 bases). There are 14 residues in the CDR3. Trimming took off 5 bases at V and 4 bases at J, with 14 bases between the two ends. The CDR3 sequence: CASSTRRDTYGYTF. The CDR3 bases are TGTGCCAGCAGTACCCGTAGGGACACCTATGGCTACACCTTC.

The chain carries TRBV7-3 and TRBJ2-3, with D maybe TRBD1 (6 bases). From germline, CDR1 is SGHTA and CDR2 FQGTGA. Trimming removed 0 bases at V and 2 bases at J, with 9 bases between. This CDR3 is built from 15 residues. The CDR3, as DNA: TGTGCCAGCAGCTTAACGTACAGGGACACAGATACGCAGTATTTT. Its translation: CASSLTYRDTDTQYF.

This clonotype has more than one count but fewer than ten. Here the CDR3 DNA reads TGCAGTGCTTTGATAGATACGCAGTATTTT. Translating gives CSALIDTQYF. The J gene is TRBJ2-3, the V gene TRBV29-1; D is uncertain. The germline gives CDR1 SQVTM, CDR2 ANQGSEA. This CDR3 has 10 amino acids.

This clonotype was counted between two and nine times. V usage is TRBV6-2 or TRBV6-3 and J usage is TRBJ2-3; 8 bases match TRBD1. The length of the CDR3 is 16 residues. V gave up 2 bases and J gave up 4 bases; unmatched junction bases: 8. Germline V lookup: CDR1 MNHEY, CDR2 SVGEGT. The CDR3 sequence: CASSYTRTGSPDTQYF. In DNA, the CDR3 is TGTGCCAGCAGTTACACCCGGACAGGGTCCCCAGATACGCAGTATTTT.

The J gene is TRBJ1-5, the V gene TRBV20-1; the D is unclear. CDR3 size: 13 residues. CDR1 is DFQATT and CDR2 is SNEGSKA in the germline V gene (reference sequence). V lost 1 base to trimming and J lost 3 bases, with 7 bases between them. The CDR3 DNA reads TGCAGTGCTAGAGGGGAGACCAATCAGCCCCAGCATTTT. Translating it yields CSARGETNQPQHF.

The chain links TRBV6-5 to TRBJ1-5, with a weak D call TRBD1 (5 bases). Germline V lookup: CDR1 MNHEY, CDR2 SVGAGI. V was shortened by 0 bases and J by 4 bases, with 7 bases between the two germline ends. The CDR3 covers 14 residues. CDR3 sequence: CASSYSSGNQPQHF. The CDR3 region has the DNA TGTGCCAGCAGTTACTCGTCAGGGAATCAGCCCCAGCATTTT.

V usage is TRBV5-4 and J usage is TRBJ1-5; D is possibly TRBD1 (5 bases). Germline V lookup: CDR1 SGHNT, CDR2 YYREEE (reference sequence). CDR3 size: 15 residues. The V gene lost 4 bases and the J gene lost 0 bases, with 11 bases spanning the gap. CDR3 region: CASSMGLDSNQPQHF. DNA for the CDR3: TGTGCCAGCAGCATGGGACTGGATAGCAATCAGCCCCAGCATTTT.

This sequence joins TRBV7-9 and TRBJ1-3; D not resolved. Trimming left V 5 bases short and J 0 bases short, with 20 bases between. There are 18 residues in the CDR3. Germline V gene sequence: CDR1 SEHNR, CDR2 FQNEAQ (reference sequence). The CDR3 loop reads CASSQTQMDGRSGNTIYF. Written as DNA, the CDR3 is TGTGCCAGCAGCCAAACACAAATGGACGGACGCTCTGGAAACACCATATATTTT. The full variable domain, completed using reference TRBV7-9 and TRBJ1-3, is DTGVSQNPRHKITKRGQNVTFRCDPISEHNRLYWYRQTLGQGPEFLTYFQNEAQLEKSRLLSDRFSAERPKGSFSTLEIQRTEQGDSAMYLCASSQTQMDGRSGNTIYFGEGSWLTVV.

The chain carries TRBV13 and TRBJ2-7; 9 nucleotides line up with TRBD1. After removal of 5 bases from V and 3 bases from J, the junction contained 5 bases not matched to a gene. CDR1 and CDR2 (germline): PRHDT, FYEKMQ (reference sequence). The CDR3 contains 14 residues. The CDR3: CASSQTGQGYEQYF. CDR3 DNA: TGTGCCAGCAGCCAAACGGGACAGGGCTACGAGCAGTACTTC.

In this sample, this clonotype turned up a few times. The chain joins TRBV5-1 to TRBJ2-1, with 8 bases identical to TRBD2. CDR1 is SGHRS, CDR2 YFSETQ, per germline. After removal of 3 bases from V and 6 bases from J, the junction contained 8 bases not matched to a gene. This CDR3 region has 15 residues. Written as DNA, the CDR3 is TGCGCCAGCAGCTACAGAGCGGGAGTCCGCAATGAGCAGTTCTTC. This gives the protein CASSYRAGVRNEQFF.

The chain employs TRBV28 and TRBJ2-7, with TRBD2 matching 11 bases. Germline V lookup: CDR1 MDHEN, CDR2 SYDVKM. The CDR3 has 14 amino acids. After removal of 7 bases from V and 7 bases from J, the junction contained 9 bases not matched to a gene. For the CDR3, the DNA is TGTGCCAGCATGAAACTAGCGGGAGTAGGGGAGCAGTACTTC. Amino acids: CASMKLAGVGEQYF.

The rearrangement joins TRBV2 to TRBJ2-4, with a possible D match to TRBD1 (5 bases). This CDR3 has 13 residues. Germline loops: CDR1 SNHLY, CDR2 FYNNEI. Trimming stripped 6 bases from V and 12 bases from J, with 18 bases between. This CDR3 is CASRETEGASQYF. The CDR3 DNA is TGTGCCAGCAGAGAGACAGAAGGGGCATCTCAGTACTTC.

The chain joins TRBV3-1 to TRBJ1-6, with a weak D call TRBD1 (5 bases). The CDR3 is 14 residues long. Germline V lookup: CDR1 LGHDT, CDR2 YNNKEL (reference sequence). V lost 8 bases to trimming and J lost 3 bases, with 11 bases between them. The CDR3 DNA follows: TGTGCCAGCGCCGGGGCCAGCTATAATTCACCCCTCCACTTT. This sequence encodes CASAGASYNSPLHF.

The V and J genes are TRBV7-2 and TRBJ2-5, with 13 nucleotides matching TRBD2. Germline lookup yields CDR1 SGHTA and CDR2 FQGNSA. V lost 2 bases, J lost 5 bases, and 11 bases stayed unmatched. The CDR3 length is 18 residues. This CDR3 is CASSLSPWTSGSSETQYF. In nucleotides, the CDR3 is TGTGCCAGCAGCTTATCCCCATGGACTAGCGGGAGCTCGGAGACCCAGTACTTC. The entire variable domain, with the rest obtained from reference TRBV7-2 and TRBJ2-5, is as follows: GAGVSQSPSNKVTEKGKDVELRCDPISGHTALYWYRQSLGQGLEFLIYFQGNSAPDKSGLPSDRFSAERTGGSVSTLTIQRTQQEDSAVYLCASSLSPWTSGSSETQYFGPGTRLLVL.

This clonotype occurred a few times. This chain links TRBV7-9 with TRBJ2-7; D not resolved. The CDR3 runs 16 residues. Germline CDR1 reads SEHNR; CDR2 reads FQNEAQ (reference sequence). V was clipped by 5 bases and J by 2 bases, with 19 bases between them. The CDR3, as DNA: TGTGCCAGCAGCCAGGATCCTTGGCAGGCCCCCTACGAGCAGTACTTC. Translation: CASSQDPWQAPYEQYF. Using reference TRBV7-9 and TRBJ2-7 for the parts outside the CDR3, the full variable domain is DTGVSQNPRHKITKRGQNVTFRCDPISEHNRLYWYRQTLGQGPEFLTYFQNEAQLEKSRLLSDRFSAERPKGSFSTLEIQRTEQGDSAMYLCASSQDPWQAPYEQYFGPGTRLTVT.

This clonotype was detected a few times. The chain has TRBV4-1 and TRBJ2-1; TRBD2 matches at 14 bases. The CDR3 runs 16 residues. The germline gives CDR1 MGHRA, CDR2 YSYEKL. The trim removed 3 bases at V and 12 bases at J, leaving 10 bases unmatched. The CDR3 DNA follows: TGCGCCAGCAGCCATACCGGGACTAGCGGGGGCCGGGGGCAGTTCTTC. As protein: CASSHTGTSGGRGQFF.

The rearrangement links TRBV5-4 to TRBJ1-2; tentatively, D is TRBD1 (5 bases). The V and J ends lost 6 bases and 5 bases respectively, with 23 bases between them. The CDR3 runs 16 residues. CDR1 and CDR2 (germline): SGHNT, YYREEE (reference sequence). The CDR3, as DNA: TGTGCCAGCACCCCCGATGCGGGGCGGGTTGATTATGGCTACACCTTC. It is translated as CASTPDAGRVDYGYTF.

In this sample, this clonotype turned up once. The chain recombines TRBV6-5 with TRBJ2-7; 8 nucleotides agree with TRBD2. The V and J ends lost 6 bases and 12 bases, in that order; junction bases with no gene match: 13. This CDR3 is built from 13 residues. Germline values: CDR1 MNHEY, CDR2 SVGAGI. CDR3 sequence (DNA): TGTGCCAGCAGGAGGACTAGCAGGAGCCCCAGGTACTTC. Amino acids: CASRRTSRSPRYF.

The gene calls are TRBV7-8 and TRBJ2-7; no firm D call. The CDR3 length is 13 residues. V shed 2 bases and J shed 12 bases, with 17 bases lying between them. Germline CDR1 and CDR2: SGHVS and FQNEAQ. CDR3 region: CASSLPDWTSWYF. The CDR3 DNA follows: TGTGCCAGCAGCTTACCCGACTGGACCAGTTGGTACTTC.

This chain uses TRBV12-3 or TRBV12-4 with TRBJ2-3; D is unresolved. The CDR3 spans 14 residues. V lost 3 bases and J lost 3, with 10 bases in between. The CDR3 DNA reads TGTGCCAGCAGTTTGAGCGCCGGGACAGATACGCAGTATTTT. Its translation: CASSLSAGTDTQYF.

This clonotype was seen only a few times. The chain employs TRBV5-1 and TRBJ2-1, with TRBD2 matching over 8 bases. V lost 4 bases, J lost 9 bases, and 6 bases stayed unmatched. This CDR3 has 13 residues. The germline V gene encodes CDR1 SGHRS and CDR2 YFSETQ. The CDR3 sequence is CASSVGTSVEQFF. CDR3 sequence (DNA): TGCGCCAGCAGCGTGGGGACTAGTGTTGAGCAGTTCTTC.

The genes are TRBV5-1 and TRBJ2-1; D remains ambiguous. The length of the CDR3 is 11 residues. The germline CDR1 and CDR2 sequences are SGHRS and YFSETQ. V lost 5 bases, J lost 6 bases, and 6 bases lay in between. This CDR3 is CASRTANEQFF. The CDR3 bases are TGCGCCAGCAGAACAGCCAATGAGCAGTTCTTC.

The V and J genes are TRBV2 and TRBJ2-3; the match to TRBD1 covers 7 bases. Trimming cost V 7 bases and J 4 bases; bases outside gene matches: 11. This CDR3 is built from 15 residues. The germline CDR1 and CDR2 sequences are SNHLY and FYNNEI. The CDR3 loop is CASTSWDSNPDTQYF. The CDR3 coding sequence is TGTGCCAGCACATCCTGGGACAGCAACCCAGATACGCAGTATTTT.

The rearrangement uses TRBV7-9 and TRBJ2-2, with TRBD2 matching 10 bases. Germline V gives CDR1 SEHNR, CDR2 FQNEAQ (reference sequence). The length of the CDR3 is 15 residues. With 5 bases clipped from V and 6 bases from J, the junction kept 6 bases outside the gene matches. The CDR3 protein is CASSPSGGRPGELFF. The CDR3 DNA sequence: TGTGCCAGCAGCCCTAGCGGGGGAAGGCCCGGGGAGCTGTTTTTT.

J is TRBJ2-7 and V is TRBV5-6, with no clear D. Germline CDR1 and CDR2: SGHDT and YYEEEE. V was cut by 4 bases and J by 0 bases, with 11 bases left in between. The CDR3 sequence is 14 residues long. This chain's CDR3 is CASSQGPLSYEQYF. The CDR3 nucleotides are TGTGCCAGCAGCCAAGGGCCTCTCTCCTACGAGCAGTACTTC.

This clonotype was found a few times. The V gene is TRBV5-1, the J gene TRBJ1-5, with D possibly matching TRBD1 (5 bases). Germline loops: CDR1 SGHRS, CDR2 YFSETQ. CDR3 size: 14 residues. Trimming removed 4 bases from V and 5 bases from J, with 13 bases in between. The CDR3 DNA is TGCGCCAGCAGCGAGCGAGGAGGGGATCAGCCCCAGCATTTT. This encodes CASSERGGDQPQHF.

The rearrangement joins TRBV6-5 to TRBJ2-3; unclear D gene. This CDR3 is built from 14 residues. V lost 2 bases, J lost 5 bases, and 11 bases lay in between. Germline CDR1 is MNHEY and CDR2 is SVGAGI. The CDR3 spells CASSYTMFEDTQYF. DNA of the CDR3: TGTGCCAGCAGTTACACCATGTTTGAAGATACGCAGTATTTT.

This clonotype has just a few counts. The chain links TRBV18 to TRBJ2-1; D may be TRBD2 (6 bases). V was shortened by 0 bases and J by 9 bases, with 15 bases between the two germline ends. The CDR3 has 15 residues. Germline V lookup: CDR1 KGHSH, CDR2 LQKENI. CDR3 in DNA: TGTGCCAGCTCACCACCGGGGGGAGGAGGTAGTGAGCAGTTCTTC. Its protein product is CASSPPGGGGSEQFF.

The chain links TRBV19 to TRBJ2-7, with TRBD1 identical over 9 bases. The ends lost 6 bases at V and 0 bases at J; junction bases unmatched: 6. This CDR3 spans 15 amino acids. Germline CDR1 reads LNHDA; CDR2 reads SQIVND (reference sequence). Written as DNA, the CDR3 is TGTGCCAGTAGAGCGACAGGGGGAAGCTCCTACGAGCAGTACTTC. It codes for CASRATGGSSYEQYF.

This clonotype was counted only a few times. The J gene is TRBJ2-7, the V gene TRBV6-6; TRBD2 might be the D (5 bases). The V end lost 6 bases, the J end lost 7 bases, and 16 bases lay between the germline ends. This CDR3 region has 13 residues. Germline V lookup: CDR1 MNHNY, CDR2 SVGAGI (reference sequence). CDR3 protein: CASSPNGETEQYF. The CDR3 region has the DNA TGTGCCAGCAGCCCTAACGGGGAGACTGAGCAGTACTTC.

The V call is TRBV5-4, the J call TRBJ1-2; 8 bases agree with TRBD1. The ends lost 0 bases at V and 0 bases at J; junction bases unmatched: 7. This CDR3 has 17 amino acids. The germline gives CDR1 SGHNT, CDR2 YYREEE (reference sequence). As DNA, the CDR3 is TGTGCCAGCAGCTTGGGGCAGGGGGCTACTGCTAACTATGGCTACACCTTC. It specifies CASSLGQGATANYGYTF. Supplemented by reference TRBV5-4 and TRBJ1-2, the full variable domain reads ETGVTQSPTHLIKTRGQQVTLRCSSQSGHNTVSWYQQALGQGPQFIFQYYREEENGRGNFPPRFSGLQFPNYSSELNVNALELDDSALYLCASSLGQGATANYGYTFGSGTRLTVV.